This TCR beta chain is drawn from a study of synovial regulatory T cells in juvenile arthritis. Study background: Roughly six patients were on methotrexate and a few were untreated.

The germline CDR1 and CDR2 sequences are KGHSH and LQKENI. The CDR3 is 13 residues long. No coding sequence is recorded. Assay: immunoSEQ multiplex PCR; the TCRdb copy retains only in-frame clones and omits some. The table counts about 6,900 clones; roughly 0.55% lies in the top ten. Remarks on this clone: Its antigen is unknown.

Findings of the study overall: Synovial Teff and blood CPL repertoires partially overlapped with iaTreg TCR repertoires, which were largely patient-private. iaTreg cells shared more CDR3 sequences with synovial Tregs than other blood Tregs did. Inflammation-associated Treg cells in blood had less TCR diversity than the remaining blood Treg cells.

This clonotype was sampled from a donor under 30 with juvenile idiopathic arthritis. Sequenced material: Treg cells from blood. As for subset: remaining (HLA-DR-negative) circulating blood Treg cells. The chain combines TRBV18 with TRBJ2-7; TCRdb proposes TRBD1, but this gene call is untestable without DNA. CDR3 in amino acids: CASSRVGEHEQYF.